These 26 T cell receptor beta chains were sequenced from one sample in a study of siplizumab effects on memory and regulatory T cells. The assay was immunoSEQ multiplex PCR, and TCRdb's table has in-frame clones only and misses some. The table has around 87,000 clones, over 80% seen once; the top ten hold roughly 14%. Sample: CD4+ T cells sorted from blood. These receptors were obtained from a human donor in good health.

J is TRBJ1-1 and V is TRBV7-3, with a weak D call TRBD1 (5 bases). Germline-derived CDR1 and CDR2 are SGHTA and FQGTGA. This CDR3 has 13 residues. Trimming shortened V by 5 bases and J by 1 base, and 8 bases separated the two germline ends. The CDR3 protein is CASSQGQNTEAFF. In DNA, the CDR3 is TGTGCCAGCAGCCAAGGACAGAACACTGAAGCTTTCTTT.

CDR3 residues: CASNPQGGDDSPLHF. CDR3 DNA sequence: TGTGCCAGCAACCCTCAAGGTGGTGATGATTCACCCCTCCACTTT. V is TRBV9 and J is TRBJ1-6; D gene uncertain. The germline V gene has CDR1 SGDLS and CDR2 YYNGEE. V lost 6 bases to trimming and J lost 8 bases, with 18 bases between them. The CDR3 is 15 residues long.

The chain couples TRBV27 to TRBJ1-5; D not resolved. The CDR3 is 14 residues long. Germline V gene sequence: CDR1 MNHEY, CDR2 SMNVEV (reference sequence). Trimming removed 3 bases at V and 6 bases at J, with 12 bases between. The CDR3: CASSLVGTSQPQHF. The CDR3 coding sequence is TGTGCCAGCAGTTTGGTGGGTACGAGTCAGCCCCAGCATTTT.

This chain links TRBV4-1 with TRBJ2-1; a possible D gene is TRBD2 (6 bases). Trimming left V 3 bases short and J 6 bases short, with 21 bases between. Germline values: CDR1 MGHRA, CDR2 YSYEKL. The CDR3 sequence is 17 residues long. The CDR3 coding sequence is TGCGCCAGCAGCCAGGGACTTTGGCGGCTAGACGCCAATGAGCAGTTCTTC. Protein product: CASSQGLWRLDANEQFF.

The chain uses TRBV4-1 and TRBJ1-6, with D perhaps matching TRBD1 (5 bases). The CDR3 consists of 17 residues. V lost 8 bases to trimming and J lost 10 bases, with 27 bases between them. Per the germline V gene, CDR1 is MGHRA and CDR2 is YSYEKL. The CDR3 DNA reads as TGCGCCAGCTTCCCCGGCGGGGAGGGACTACTTGGGTCACCCCTCCACTTT. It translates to CASFPGGEGLLGSPLHF.

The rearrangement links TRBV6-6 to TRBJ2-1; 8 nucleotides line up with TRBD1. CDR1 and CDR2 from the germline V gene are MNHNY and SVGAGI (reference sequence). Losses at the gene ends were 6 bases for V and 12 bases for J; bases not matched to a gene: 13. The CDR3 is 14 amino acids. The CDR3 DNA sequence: TGTGCCAGCAGCCCAGGACAGGGCCAAAAGTTGCAGTTCTTC. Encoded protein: CASSPGQGQKLQFF.

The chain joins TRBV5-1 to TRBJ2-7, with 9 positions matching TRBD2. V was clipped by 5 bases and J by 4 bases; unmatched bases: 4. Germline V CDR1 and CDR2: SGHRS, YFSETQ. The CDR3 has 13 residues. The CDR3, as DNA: TGCGCCAGCAGGGCTAGCGGGGTATACGAGCAGTACTTC. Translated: CASRASGVYEQYF.

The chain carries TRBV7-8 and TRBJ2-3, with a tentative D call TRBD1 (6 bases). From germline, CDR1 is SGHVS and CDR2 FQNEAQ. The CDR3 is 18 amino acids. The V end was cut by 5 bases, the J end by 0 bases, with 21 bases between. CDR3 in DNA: TGTGCCAGCAGCCCTATGCCATGGTCAGGGGCTAGCACAGATACGCAGTATTTT. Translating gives CASSPMPWSGASTDTQYF.

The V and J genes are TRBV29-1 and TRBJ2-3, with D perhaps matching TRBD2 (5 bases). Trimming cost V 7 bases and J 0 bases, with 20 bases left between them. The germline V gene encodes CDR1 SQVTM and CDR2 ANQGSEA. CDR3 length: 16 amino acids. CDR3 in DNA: TGCAGCGCCGGATGGCGGCCGGGCGGGAGCACAGATACGCAGTATTTT. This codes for CSAGWRPGGSTDTQYF.

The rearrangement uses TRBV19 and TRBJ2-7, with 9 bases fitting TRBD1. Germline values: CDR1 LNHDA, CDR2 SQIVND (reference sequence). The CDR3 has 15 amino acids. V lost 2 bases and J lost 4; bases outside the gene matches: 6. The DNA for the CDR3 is TGTGCCAGTAGTATAAGTACAGGGGGCGTTTACGAGCAGTACTTC. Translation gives CASSISTGGVYEQYF.

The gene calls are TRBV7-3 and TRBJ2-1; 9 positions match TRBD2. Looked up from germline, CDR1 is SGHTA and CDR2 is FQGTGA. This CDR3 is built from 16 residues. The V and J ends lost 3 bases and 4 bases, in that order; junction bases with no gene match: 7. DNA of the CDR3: TGTGCCAGCAGCTTCCGATCTAGCGGGGAATACAATGAGCAGTTCTTC. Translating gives CASSFRSSGEYNEQFF. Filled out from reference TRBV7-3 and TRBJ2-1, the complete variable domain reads GAGVSQTPSNKVTEKGKYVELRCDPISGHTALYWYRQSLGQGPEFLIYFQGTGAADDSGLPNDRFFAVRPEGSVSTLKIQRTERGDSAVYLCASSFRSSGEYNEQFFGPGTRLTVL.

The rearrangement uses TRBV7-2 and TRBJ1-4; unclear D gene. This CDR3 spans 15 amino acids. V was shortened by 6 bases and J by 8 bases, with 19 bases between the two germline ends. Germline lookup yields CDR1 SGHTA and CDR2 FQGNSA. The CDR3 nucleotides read TGTGCCAGCAGTCCTATTCGGACTCCAAAGGAAAAACTGTTTTTT. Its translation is CASSPIRTPKEKLFF.

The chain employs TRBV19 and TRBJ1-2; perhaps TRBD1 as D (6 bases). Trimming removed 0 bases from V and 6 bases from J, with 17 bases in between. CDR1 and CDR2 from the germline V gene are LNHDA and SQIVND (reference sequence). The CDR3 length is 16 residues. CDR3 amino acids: CASSIDGAGARNGYTF. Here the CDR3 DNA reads TGTGCCAGTAGTATAGACGGCGCGGGGGCGCGGAATGGCTACACCTTC.

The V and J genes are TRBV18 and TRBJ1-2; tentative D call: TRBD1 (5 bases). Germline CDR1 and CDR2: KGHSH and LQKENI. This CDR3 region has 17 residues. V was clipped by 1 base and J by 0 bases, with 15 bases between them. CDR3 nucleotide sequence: TGTGCCAGCTCACCACGCGGAGAGACAGTAGCTAACTATGGCTACACCTTC. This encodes CASSPRGETVANYGYTF.

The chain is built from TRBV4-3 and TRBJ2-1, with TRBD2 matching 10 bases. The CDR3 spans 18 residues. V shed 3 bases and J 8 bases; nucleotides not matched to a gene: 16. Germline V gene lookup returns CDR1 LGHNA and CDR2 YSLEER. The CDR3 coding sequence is TGCGCCAGCAGCCAGGATTATACGCCTAGCGGGAGCGGCTATGAGCAGTTCTTC. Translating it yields CASSQDYTPSGSGYEQFF.

Written as DNA, the CDR3 is TGTGCCACCAGCAGAGAATCGGCTGGGGCCTCCTACGAGCAGTACTTC. This gives the protein CATSRESAGASYEQYF. The J gene is TRBJ2-7, the V gene TRBV15, with D maybe TRBD1 (5 bases). Looked up from germline, CDR1 is LNHNV and CDR2 is YYDKDF (reference sequence). The CDR3 is 16 residues long. Trimming shortened V by 0 bases and J by 0 bases, and 12 bases separated the two germline ends.

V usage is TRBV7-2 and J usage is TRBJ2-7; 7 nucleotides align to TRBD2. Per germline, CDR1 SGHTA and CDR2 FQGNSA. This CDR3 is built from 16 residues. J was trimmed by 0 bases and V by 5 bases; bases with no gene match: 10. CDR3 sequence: CASSRLQAGSSYEQYF. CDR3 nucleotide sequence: TGTGCCAGCAGCCGTCTCCAAGCGGGGAGCTCCTACGAGCAGTACTTC.

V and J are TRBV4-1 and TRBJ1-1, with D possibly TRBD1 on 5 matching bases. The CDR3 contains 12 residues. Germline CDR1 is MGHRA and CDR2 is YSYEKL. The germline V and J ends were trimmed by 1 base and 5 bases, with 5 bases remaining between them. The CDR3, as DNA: TGCGCCAGCAGCCAAGCAGGGACTGAAGCTTTCTTT. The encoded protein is CASSQAGTEAFF.

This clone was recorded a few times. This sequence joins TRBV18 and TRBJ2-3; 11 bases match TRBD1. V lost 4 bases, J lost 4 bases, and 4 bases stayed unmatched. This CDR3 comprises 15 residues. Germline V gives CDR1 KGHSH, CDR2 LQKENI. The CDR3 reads CASSLGQGVADTQYF. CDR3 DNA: TGTGCCAGCTCACTGGGACAGGGGGTCGCAGATACGCAGTATTTT.

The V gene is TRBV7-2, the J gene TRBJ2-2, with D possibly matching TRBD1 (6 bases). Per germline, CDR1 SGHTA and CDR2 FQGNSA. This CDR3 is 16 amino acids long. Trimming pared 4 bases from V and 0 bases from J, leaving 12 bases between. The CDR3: CASSSGQLANTGELFF. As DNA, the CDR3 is TGTGCCAGCAGCTCAGGACAGCTTGCGAACACCGGGGAGCTGTTTTTT.

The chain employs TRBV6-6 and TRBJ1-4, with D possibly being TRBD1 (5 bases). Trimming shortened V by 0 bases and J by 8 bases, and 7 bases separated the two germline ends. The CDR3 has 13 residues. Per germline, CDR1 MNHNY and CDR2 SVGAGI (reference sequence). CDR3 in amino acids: CASSYSAGEKLFF. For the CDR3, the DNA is TGTGCCAGCAGTTACTCAGCAGGGGAAAAACTGTTTTTT.

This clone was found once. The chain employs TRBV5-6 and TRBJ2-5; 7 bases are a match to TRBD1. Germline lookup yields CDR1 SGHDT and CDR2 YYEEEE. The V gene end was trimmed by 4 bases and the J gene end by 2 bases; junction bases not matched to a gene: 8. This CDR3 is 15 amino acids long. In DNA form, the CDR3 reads TGTGCCAGCAGCGGATGGACAGGAGGACAAGAGACCCAGTACTTC. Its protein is CASSGWTGGQETQYF.

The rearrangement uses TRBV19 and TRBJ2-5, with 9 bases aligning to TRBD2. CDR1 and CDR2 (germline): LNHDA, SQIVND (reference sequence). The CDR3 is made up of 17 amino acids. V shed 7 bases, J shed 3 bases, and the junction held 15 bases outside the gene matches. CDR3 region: CASIPSTLSGSEETQYF. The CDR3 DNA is TGTGCCAGTATCCCTTCAACCCTTAGCGGGAGTGAAGAGACCCAGTACTTC. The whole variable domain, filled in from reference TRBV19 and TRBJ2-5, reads DGGITQSPKYLFRKEGQNVTLSCEQNLNHDAMYWYRQDPGQGLRLIYYSQIVNDFQKGDIAEGYSVSREKKESFPLTVTSAQKNPTAFYLCASIPSTLSGSEETQYFGPGTRLLVL.

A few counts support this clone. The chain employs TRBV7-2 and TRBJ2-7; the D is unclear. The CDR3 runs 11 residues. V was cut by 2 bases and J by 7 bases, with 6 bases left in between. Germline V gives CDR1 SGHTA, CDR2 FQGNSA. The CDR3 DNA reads TGTGCCAGCAGCTTATTGACGGAGCAGTACTTC. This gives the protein CASSLLTEQYF.

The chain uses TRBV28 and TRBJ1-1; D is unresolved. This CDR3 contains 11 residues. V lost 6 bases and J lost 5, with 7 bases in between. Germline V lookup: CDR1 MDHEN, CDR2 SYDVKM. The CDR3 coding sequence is TGTGCCAGCAGGGTAGAAACTGAAGCTTTCTTT. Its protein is CASRVETEAFF.

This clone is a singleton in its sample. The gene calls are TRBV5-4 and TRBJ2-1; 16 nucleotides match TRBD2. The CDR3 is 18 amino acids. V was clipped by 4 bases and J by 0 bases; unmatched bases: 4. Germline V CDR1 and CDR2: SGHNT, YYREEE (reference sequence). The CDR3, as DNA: TGTGCCAGCAGCCCGGGACTAGCGGGAGGGAACTCCTACAATGAGCAGTTCTTC. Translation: CASSPGLAGGNSYNEQFF.